What follows describes a single T cell receptor (beta chain). Sequencing used immunoSEQ multiplex PCR; TCRdb keeps in-frame clones, though not all of them. The data show 40,000 to 60,000 clones, 79% seen once. This sample was taken from a study of blood T cell repertoires in COVID-19. For the study at large: Both acute and convalescent COVID-19 samples were obtained from the United States, Italy and Spain.

This receptor was obtained from a man between 65 and 85 years old with acute or convalescent COVID-19. Specimen: peripheral blood.

The CDR3 protein is CASSYGTLGRQPQHF. The DNA of the CDR3 is TGTGCCAGCAGTTACGGGACTCTCGGACGTCAGCCCCAGCATTTT. The rearrangement links TRBV6-2 or TRBV6-3 to TRBJ1-5; D might be TRBD1 (5 bases). With 2 bases removed from V and 6 bases from J, the gap between germline ends came to 14 bases. This CDR3 has 15 amino acids. Per germline, CDR1 MNHEY and CDR2 SVGEGT.